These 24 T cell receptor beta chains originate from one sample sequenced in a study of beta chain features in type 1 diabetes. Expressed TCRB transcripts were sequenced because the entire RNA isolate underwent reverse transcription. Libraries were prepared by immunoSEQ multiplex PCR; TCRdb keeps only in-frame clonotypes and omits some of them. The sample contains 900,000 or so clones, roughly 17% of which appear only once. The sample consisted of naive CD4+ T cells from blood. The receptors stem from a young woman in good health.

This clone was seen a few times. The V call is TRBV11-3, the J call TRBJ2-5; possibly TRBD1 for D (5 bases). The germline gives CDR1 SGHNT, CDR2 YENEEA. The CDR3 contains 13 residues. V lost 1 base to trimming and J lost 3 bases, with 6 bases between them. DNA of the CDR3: TGTGCCAGCAGCTTAGGACAGAAAGAGACCCAGTACTTC. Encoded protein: CASSLGQKETQYF.

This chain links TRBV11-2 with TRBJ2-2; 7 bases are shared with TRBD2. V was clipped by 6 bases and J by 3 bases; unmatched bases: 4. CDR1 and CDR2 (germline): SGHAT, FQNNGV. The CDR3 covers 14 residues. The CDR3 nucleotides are TGTGCCAGCAGGGTCGCGGGAGACACCGGGGAGCTGTTTTTT. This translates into CASRVAGDTGELFF.

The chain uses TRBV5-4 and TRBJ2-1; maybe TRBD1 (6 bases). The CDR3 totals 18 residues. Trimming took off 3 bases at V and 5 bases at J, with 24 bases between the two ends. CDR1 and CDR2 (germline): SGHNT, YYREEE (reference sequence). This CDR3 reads CASSWGPTGRGSDNEQFF. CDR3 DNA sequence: TGTGCCAGCAGCTGGGGACCCACAGGGCGCGGAAGTGACAATGAGCAGTTCTTC.

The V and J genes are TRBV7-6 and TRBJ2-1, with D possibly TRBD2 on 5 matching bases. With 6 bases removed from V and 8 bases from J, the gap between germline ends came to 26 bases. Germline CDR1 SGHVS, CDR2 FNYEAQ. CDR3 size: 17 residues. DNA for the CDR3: TGTGCCAGCAGGCTAGAAAGTGGACGGACTCGGGTCGATGAGCAGTTCTTC. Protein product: CASRLESGRTRVDEQFF.

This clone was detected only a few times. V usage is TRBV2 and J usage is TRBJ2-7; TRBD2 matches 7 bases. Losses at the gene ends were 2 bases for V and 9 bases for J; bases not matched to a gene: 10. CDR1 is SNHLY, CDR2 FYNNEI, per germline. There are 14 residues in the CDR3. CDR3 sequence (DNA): TGTGCCAGCAGTGAACTACTAGCGCGCACGGGGCAGTACTTC. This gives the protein CASSELLARTGQYF.

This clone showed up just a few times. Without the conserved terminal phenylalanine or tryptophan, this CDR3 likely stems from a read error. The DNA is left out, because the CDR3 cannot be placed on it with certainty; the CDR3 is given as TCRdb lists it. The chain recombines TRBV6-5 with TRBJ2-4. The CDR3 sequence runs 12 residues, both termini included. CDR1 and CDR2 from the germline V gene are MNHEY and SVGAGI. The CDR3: CASRGRARTNRN.

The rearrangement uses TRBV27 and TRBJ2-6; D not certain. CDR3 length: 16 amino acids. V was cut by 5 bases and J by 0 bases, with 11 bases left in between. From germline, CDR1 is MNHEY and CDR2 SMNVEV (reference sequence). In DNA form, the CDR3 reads TGTGCCAGCAGTGTGCTGCGAGACTCTGGGGCCAACGTCCTGACTTTC. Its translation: CASSVLRDSGANVLTF.

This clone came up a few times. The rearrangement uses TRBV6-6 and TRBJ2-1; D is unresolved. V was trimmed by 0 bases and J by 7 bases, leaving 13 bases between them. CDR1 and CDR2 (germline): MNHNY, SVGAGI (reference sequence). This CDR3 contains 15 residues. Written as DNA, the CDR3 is TGTGCCAGCAGTTACTCGGGTGGGAATGGGAATGAGCAGTTCTTC. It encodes CASSYSGGNGNEQFF.

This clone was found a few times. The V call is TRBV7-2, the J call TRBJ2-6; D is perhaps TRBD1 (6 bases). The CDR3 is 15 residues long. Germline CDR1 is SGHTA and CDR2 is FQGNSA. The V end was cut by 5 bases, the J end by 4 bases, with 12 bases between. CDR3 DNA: TGTGCCAGCAGCCTACGGACAGCAGGGGCCAACGTCCTGACTTTC. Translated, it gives CASSLRTAGANVLTF. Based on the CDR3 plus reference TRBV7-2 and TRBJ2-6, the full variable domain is GAGVSQSPSNKVTEKGKDVELRCDPISGHTALYWYRQSLGQGLEFLIYFQGNSAPDKSGLPSDRFSAERTGGSVSTLTIQRTQQEDSAVYLCASSLRTAGANVLTFGAGSRLTVL.

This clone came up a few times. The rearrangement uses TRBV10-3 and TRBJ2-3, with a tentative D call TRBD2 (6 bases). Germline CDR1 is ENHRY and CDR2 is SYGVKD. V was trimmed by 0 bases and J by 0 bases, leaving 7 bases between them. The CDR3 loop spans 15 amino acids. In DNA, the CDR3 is TGTGCCATCAGTGAGTCTGGGACTAGCACAGATACGCAGTATTTT. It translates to CAISESGTSTDTQYF.

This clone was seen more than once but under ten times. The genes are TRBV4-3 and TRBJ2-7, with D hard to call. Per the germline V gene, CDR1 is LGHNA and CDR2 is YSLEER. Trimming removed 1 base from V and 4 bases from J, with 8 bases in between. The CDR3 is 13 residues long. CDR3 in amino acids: CASSQAPEYEQYF. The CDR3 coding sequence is TGCGCCAGCAGCCAAGCCCCCGAATACGAGCAGTACTTC.

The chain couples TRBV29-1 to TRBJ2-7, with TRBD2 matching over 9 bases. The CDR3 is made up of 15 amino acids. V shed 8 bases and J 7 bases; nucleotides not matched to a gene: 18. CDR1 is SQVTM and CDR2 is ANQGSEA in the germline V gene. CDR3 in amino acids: CSNYSGLANPREQYF. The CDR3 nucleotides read TGCAGCAATTACTCGGGACTAGCCAACCCCCGAGAGCAGTACTTC.

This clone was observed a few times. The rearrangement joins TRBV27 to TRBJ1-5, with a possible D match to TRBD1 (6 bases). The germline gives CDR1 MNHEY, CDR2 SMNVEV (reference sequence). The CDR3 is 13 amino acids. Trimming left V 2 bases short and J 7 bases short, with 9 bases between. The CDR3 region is CASSLRGPQPQHF. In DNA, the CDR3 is TGTGCCAGCAGTTTACGGGGGCCCCAGCCCCAGCATTTT.

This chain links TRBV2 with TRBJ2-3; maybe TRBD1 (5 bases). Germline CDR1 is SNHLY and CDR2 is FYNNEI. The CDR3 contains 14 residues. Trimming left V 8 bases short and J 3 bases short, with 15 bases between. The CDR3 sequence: CASLLDRGTDTQYF. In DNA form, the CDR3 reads TGTGCCAGCCTCCTGGATAGGGGAACAGATACGCAGTATTTT.

Written as DNA, the CDR3 is TGTGCCAGCAATACGGAGGGGGAGCCCTCCTACGAGCAGTACTTC. It is translated as CASNTEGEPSYEQYF. The V call is TRBV28, the J call TRBJ2-7; D tentatively reads TRBD1 or TRBD2 (6 bases each). The ends were cut back, 7 bases at V and 0 bases at J, with 16 bases in the middle. Germline values: CDR1 MDHEN, CDR2 SYDVKM. This CDR3 is 15 amino acids long.

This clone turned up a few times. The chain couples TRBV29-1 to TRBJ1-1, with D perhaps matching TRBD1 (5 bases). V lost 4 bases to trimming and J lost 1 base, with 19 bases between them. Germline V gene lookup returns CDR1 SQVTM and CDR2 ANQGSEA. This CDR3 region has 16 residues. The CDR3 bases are TGCAGCGTTGTACAACCTAAAATGGGGGAGAACACTGAAGCTTTCTTT. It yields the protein CSVVQPKMGENTEAFF. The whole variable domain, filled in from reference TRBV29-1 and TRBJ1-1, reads SAVISQKPSRDICQRGTSLTIQCQVDSQVTMMFWYRQQPGQSLTLIATANQGSEATYESGFVIDKFPISRPNLTFSTLTVSNMSPEDSSIYLCSVVQPKMGENTEAFFGQGTRLTVV.

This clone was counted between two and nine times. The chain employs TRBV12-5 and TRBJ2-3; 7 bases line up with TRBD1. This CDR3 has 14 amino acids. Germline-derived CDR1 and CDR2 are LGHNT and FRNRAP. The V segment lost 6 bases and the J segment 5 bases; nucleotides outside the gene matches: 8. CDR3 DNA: TGTGCTAGTGGAGCCGGGACAGATAAAGATACGCAGTATTTT. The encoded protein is CASGAGTDKDTQYF.

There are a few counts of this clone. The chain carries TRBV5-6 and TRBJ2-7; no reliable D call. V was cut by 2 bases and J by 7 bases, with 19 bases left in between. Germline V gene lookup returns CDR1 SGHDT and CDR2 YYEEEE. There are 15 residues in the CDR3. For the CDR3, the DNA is TGTGCCAGCAGCTTTGCCATTGGGTGGTCGCGGGAGCAGTACTTC. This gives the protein CASSFAIGWSREQYF.

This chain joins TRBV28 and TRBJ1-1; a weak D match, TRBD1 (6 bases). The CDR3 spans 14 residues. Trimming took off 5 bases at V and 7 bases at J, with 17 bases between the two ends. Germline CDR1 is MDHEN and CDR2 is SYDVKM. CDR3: CASSHDRSYYEAFF. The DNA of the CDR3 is TGTGCCAGCAGTCACGACAGGAGTTATTATGAAGCTTTCTTT.

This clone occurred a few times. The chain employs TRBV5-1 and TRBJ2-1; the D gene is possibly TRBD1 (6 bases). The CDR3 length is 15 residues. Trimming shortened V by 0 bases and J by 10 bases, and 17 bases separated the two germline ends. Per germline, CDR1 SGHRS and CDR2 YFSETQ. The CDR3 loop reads CASSLEQGRLGEQFF. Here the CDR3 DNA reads TGCGCCAGCAGCTTGGAGCAGGGGCGTTTGGGAGAGCAGTTCTTC.

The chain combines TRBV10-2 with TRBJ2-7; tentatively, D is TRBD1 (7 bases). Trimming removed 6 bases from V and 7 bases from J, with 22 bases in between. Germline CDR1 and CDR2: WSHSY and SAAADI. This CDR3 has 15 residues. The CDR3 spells CASSPDRRDREEQYF. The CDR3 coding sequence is TGCGCCAGCAGCCCGGATCGGAGGGACAGAGAGGAGCAGTACTTC.

The CDR3 bases are TGCGCCAGCAGCCTATCGCAGGGGTTGGGTGAAAAACTGTTTTTT. Protein product: CASSLSQGLGEKLFF. This chain links TRBV4-3 with TRBJ1-4, with a tentative D call TRBD1 (6 bases). CDR3 length: 15 amino acids. CDR1 and CDR2 (germline): LGHNA, YSLEER. With 4 bases removed from V and 7 bases from J, the gap between germline ends came to 16 bases.

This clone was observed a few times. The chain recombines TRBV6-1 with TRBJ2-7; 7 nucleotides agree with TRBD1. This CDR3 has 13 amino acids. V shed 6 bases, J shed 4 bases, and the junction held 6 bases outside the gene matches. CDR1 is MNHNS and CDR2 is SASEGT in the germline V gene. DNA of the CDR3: TGTGCCAGCAGGAGACGGACAGGATACGAGCAGTACTTC. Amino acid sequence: CASRRRTGYEQYF.

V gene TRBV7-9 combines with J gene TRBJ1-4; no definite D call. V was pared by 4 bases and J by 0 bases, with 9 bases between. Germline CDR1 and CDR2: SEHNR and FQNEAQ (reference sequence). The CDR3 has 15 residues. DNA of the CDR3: TGTGCCAGCAGCTCTACGCAGGCAACTAATGAAAAACTGTTTTTT. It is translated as CASSSTQATNEKLFF.